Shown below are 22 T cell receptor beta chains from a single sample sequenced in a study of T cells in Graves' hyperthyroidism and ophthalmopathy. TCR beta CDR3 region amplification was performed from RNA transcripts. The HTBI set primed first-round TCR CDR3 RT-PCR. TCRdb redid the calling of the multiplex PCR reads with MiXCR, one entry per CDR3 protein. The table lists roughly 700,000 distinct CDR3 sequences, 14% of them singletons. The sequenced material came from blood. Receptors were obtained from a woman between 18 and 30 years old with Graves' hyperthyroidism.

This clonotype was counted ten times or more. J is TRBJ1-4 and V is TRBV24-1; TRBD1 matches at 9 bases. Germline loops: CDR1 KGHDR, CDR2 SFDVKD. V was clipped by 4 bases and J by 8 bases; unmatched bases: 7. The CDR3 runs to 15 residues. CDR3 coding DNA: TGTGCCACCAGTGACACCGGGACAGGGAAAGAAAAACTGTTTTTT. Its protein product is CATSDTGTGKEKLFF.

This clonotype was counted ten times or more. CDR3 nucleotide sequence: TGTGCCAGCAGCTCGCCCTTAGGCAGGTTAGAAGATACGCAGTATTTT. Translation: CASSSPLGRLEDTQYF. The chain joins TRBV11-1 to TRBJ2-3; D gene uncertain. Germline V gene lookup returns CDR1 SGHAT and CDR2 FQDESV (reference sequence). Trimming shortened V by 4 bases and J by 5 bases, and 19 bases separated the two germline ends. The CDR3 totals 16 residues.

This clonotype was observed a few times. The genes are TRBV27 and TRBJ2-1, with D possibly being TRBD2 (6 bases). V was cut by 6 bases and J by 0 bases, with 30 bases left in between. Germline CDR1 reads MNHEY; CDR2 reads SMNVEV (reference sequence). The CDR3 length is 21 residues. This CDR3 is CASRPPRGGLLYQSSYNEQFF. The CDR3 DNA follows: TGTGCCAGCAGGCCCCCTCGTGGGGGACTCTTATATCAAAGCTCCTACAATGAGCAGTTCTTC.

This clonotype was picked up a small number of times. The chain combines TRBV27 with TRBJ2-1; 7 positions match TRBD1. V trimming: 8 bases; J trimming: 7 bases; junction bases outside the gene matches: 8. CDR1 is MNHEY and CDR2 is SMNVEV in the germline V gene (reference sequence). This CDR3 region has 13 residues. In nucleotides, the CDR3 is TGTGCCAGCCTAGAGACAGGGAGAAATGAGCAGTTCTTC. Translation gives CASLETGRNEQFF.

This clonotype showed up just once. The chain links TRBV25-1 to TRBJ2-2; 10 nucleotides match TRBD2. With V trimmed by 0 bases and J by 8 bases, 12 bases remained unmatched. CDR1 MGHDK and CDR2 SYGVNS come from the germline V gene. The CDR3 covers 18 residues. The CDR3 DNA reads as TGTGCCAGCAGTGAATATCTCGGAACCGGGACTAGCGAAGGGGAGCTGTTTTTT. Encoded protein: CASSEYLGTGTSEGELFF. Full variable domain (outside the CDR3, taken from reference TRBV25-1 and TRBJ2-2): EADIYQTPRYLVIGTGKKITLECSQTMGHDKMYWYQQDPGMELHLIHYSYGVNSTEKGDLSSESTVSRIRTEHFPLTLESARPSHTSQYLCASSEYLGTGTSEGELFFGEGSRLTVL.

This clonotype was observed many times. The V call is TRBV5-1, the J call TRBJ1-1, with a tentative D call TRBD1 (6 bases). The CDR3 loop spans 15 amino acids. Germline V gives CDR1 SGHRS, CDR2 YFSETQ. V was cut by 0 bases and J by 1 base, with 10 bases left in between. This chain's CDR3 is CASSLARTANTEAFF. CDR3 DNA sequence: TGCGCCAGCAGCTTGGCCAGGACAGCGAACACTGAAGCTTTCTTT.

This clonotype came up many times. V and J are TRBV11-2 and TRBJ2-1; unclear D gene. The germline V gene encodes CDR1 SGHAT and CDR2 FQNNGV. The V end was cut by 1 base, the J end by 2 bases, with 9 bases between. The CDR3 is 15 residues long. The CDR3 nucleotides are TGTGCCAGCAGCTTAGGACGGCGAACCTACAATGAGCAGTTCTTC. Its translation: CASSLGRRTYNEQFF.

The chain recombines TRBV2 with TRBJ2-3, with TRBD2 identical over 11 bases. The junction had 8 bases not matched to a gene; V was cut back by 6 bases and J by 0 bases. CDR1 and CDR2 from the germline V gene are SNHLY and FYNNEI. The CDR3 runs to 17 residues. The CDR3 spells CASRYSGREASTDTQYF. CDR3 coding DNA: TGTGCCAGCAGGTATAGCGGGAGGGAAGCTAGCACAGATACGCAGTATTTT.

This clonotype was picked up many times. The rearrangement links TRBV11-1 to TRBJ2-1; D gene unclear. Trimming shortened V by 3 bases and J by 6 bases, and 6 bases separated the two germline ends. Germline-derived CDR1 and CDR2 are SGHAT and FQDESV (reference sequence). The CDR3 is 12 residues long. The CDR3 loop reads CASSFSLNEQFF. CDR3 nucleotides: TGTGCCAGCAGCTTTTCCCTCAATGAGCAGTTCTTC.

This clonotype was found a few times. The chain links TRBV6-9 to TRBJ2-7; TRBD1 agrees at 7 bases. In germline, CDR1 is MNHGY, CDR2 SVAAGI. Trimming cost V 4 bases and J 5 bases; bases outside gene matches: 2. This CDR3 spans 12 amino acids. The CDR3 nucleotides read TGTGCCAGCAGTTTGGACAGGCACGAGCAGTACTTC. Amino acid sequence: CASSLDRHEQYF.

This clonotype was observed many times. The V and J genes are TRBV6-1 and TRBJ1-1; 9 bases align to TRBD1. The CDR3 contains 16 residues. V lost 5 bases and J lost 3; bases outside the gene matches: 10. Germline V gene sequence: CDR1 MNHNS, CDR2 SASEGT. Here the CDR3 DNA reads TGTGCCAGCAGTCAGGGGACAGGGCTTCTCGACACTGAAGCTTTCTTT. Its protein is CASSQGTGLLDTEAFF.

The CDR3 DNA sequence: TGTGCCAGCAGTCGAGACAGGCCAAGAGGAGCTTTCTTT. This gives the protein CASSRDRPRGAFF. V usage is TRBV6-4 and J usage is TRBJ1-1; D may be TRBD1 (6 bases). V lost 5 bases to trimming and J lost 10 bases, with 17 bases between them. From germline, CDR1 is MRHNA and CDR2 SNTAGT. The CDR3 length is 13 residues.

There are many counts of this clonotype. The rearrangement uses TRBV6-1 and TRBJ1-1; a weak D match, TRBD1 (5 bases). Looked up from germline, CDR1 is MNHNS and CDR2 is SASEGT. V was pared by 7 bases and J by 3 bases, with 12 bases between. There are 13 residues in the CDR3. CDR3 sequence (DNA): TGTGCCAGCACCGCAGGGTGGGACACTGAAGCTTTCTTT. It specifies CASTAGWDTEAFF.

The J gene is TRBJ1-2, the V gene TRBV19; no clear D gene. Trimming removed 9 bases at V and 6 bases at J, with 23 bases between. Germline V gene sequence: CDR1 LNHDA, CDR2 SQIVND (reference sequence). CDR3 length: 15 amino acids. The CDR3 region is CASELSRHPSDGYTF. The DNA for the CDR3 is TGTGCCAGCGAGTTATCAAGACATCCATCTGATGGCTACACCTTC.

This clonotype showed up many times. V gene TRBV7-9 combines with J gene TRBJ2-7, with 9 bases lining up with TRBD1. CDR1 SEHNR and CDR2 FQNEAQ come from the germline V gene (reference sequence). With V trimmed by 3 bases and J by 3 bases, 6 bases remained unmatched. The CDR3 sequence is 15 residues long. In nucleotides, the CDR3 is TGTGCCAGCAGCTTCCCGGGACAGGGACTCTACGAGCAGTACTTC. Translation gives CASSFPGQGLYEQYF.

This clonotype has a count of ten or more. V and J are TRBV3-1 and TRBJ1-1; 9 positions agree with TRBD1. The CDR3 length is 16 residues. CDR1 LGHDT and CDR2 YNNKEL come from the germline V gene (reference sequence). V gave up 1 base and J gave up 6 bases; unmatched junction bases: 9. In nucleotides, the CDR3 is TGTGCCAGCAGCCAAGTCGACAGGGGGATTAGGCCTGAAGCTTTCTTT. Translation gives CASSQVDRGIRPEAFF.

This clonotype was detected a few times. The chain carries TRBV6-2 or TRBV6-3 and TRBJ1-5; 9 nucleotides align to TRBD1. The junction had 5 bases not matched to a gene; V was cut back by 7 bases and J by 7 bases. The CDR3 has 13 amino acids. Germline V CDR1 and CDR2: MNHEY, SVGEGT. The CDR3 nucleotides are TGTGCCAGCACAGTAACAGGGGGCCAGCCCCAGCATTTT. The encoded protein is CASTVTGGQPQHF.

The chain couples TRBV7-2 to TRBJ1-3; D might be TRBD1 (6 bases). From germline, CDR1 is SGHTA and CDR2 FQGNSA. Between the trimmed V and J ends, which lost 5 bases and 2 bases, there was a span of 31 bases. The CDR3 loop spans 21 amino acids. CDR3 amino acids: CASSLMDGGQGLNIPGNTIYF. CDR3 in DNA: TGTGCCAGCAGCCTTATGGACGGGGGACAAGGCCTTAATATACCTGGAAACACCATATATTTT.

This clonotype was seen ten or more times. The DNA for the CDR3 is TGTGCCAGCAGCTTAGTGGCTGCCTACTACGAGCAGTACTTC. The encoded protein is CASSLVAAYYEQYF. The chain links TRBV7-2 to TRBJ2-7; no firm D call. Germline-derived CDR1 and CDR2 are SGHTA and FQGNSA. V lost 1 base and J 3 bases, leaving 10 bases between the germline ends. This CDR3 has 14 amino acids. Supplemented by reference TRBV7-2 and TRBJ2-7, the full variable domain reads GAGVSQSPSNKVTEKGKDVELRCDPISGHTALYWYRQSLGQGLEFLIYFQGNSAPDKSGLPSDRFSAERTGGSVSTLTIQRTQQEDSAVYLCASSLVAAYYEQYFGPGTRLTVT.

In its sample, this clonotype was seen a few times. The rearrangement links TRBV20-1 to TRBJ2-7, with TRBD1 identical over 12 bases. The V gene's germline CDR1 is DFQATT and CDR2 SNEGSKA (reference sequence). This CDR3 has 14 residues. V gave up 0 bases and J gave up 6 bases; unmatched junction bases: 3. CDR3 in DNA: TGCAGTGCTAGAGACCGGGACAGGGGGCGCGAGCAGTACTTC. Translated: CSARDRDRGREQYF.

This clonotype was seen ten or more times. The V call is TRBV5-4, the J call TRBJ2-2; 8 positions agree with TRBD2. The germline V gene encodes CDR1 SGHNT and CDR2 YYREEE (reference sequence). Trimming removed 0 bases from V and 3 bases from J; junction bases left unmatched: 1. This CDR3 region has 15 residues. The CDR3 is CASSLAAGDTGELFF. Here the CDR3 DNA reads TGTGCCAGCAGCTTGGCAGCGGGAGACACCGGGGAGCTGTTTTTT.

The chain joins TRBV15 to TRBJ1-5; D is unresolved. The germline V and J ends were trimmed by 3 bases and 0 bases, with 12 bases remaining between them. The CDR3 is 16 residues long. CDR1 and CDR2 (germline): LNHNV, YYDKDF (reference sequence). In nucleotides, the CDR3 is TGTGCCACCAGCAGGTACCGGGATACTAGCAATCAGCCCCAGCATTTT. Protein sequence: CATSRYRDTSNQPQHF.